A single sample gave rise to the 12 T cell receptor beta chains below, sequenced in a study of regulatory T cells in long-lasting Graves disease. Combining iRepertoire HTBI primers with Arm-PCR of CDR3 regions, the authors built TCR beta libraries. A single record per CDR3 protein comes from TCRdb applying MiXCR to the multiplex PCR reads. The data hold about 200,000 distinct CDR3 sequences, with around 19% observed a single time. Time point noted: newly diagnosed GD, antithyroid drugs for less than 3 months. Scientists built the TCR library using RNA that was extracted from PBMCs. The sample was also linked to a second study, of T cells in Graves' hyperthyroidism and ophthalmopathy.

The sample here was peripheral blood mononuclear cells (PBMCs), taken at new diagnosis, from a patient treated with antithyroid drugs. Every receptor here comes from a woman aged 30 to 39 with Graves disease.

This clonotype was detected ten times or more. The chain employs TRBV30 and TRBJ1-2; D possibly corresponds to TRBD1 (6 bases). Trimming stripped 4 bases from V and 7 bases from J, with 16 bases between. In germline, CDR1 is GTSNPN, CDR2 SVGIG (reference sequence). The CDR3 runs 13 residues. In DNA form, the CDR3 reads TGTGCCTGGACCCCCGGCCAGGGGCTTGGCTACACCTTC. This encodes CAWTPGQGLGYTF. Based on the CDR3 plus reference TRBV30 and TRBJ1-2, the full variable domain is SQTIHQWPATLVQPVGSPLSLECTVEGTSNPNLYWYRQAAGRGLQLLFYSVGIGQISSEVPQNLSASRPQDRQFILSSKKLLLSDSGFYLCAWTPGQGLGYTFGSGTRLTVV.

With regard to this clonotype: This may be a read error, as it is one base from a much larger clone. This sequence joins TRBV7-6 and TRBJ2-7; TRBD2 is a possible D gene (5 bases). The germline V and J ends were trimmed by 5 bases and 7 bases, with 18 bases remaining between them. The length of the CDR3 is 14 residues. Germline V CDR1 and CDR2: SGHVS, FNYEAQ. The CDR3 bases are TGTGCCAGCAGCAGGGAGATTGGGTTGGGGGAGCAGTACTTC. Its protein is CASSREIGLGEQYF. The full variable domain, its missing parts supplied by reference TRBV7-6 and TRBJ2-7, is GAGVSQSPRYKVTKRGQDVALRCDPISGHVSLYWYRQALGQGPEFLTYFNYEAQQDKSGLPNDRFSAERPEGSISTLTIQRTEQRDSAMYRCASSREIGLGEQYFGPGTRLTVT.

This clonotype was counted between two and nine times. The V and J genes are TRBV27 and TRBJ2-5; maybe TRBD2 (5 bases). The CDR3 totals 14 residues. Germline loops: CDR1 MNHEY, CDR2 SMNVEV (reference sequence). V gave up 2 bases and J gave up 2 bases, with 9 bases separating them. CDR3 nucleotides: TGTGCCAGCAGTTTAAGCCGGGGACAAGAGACCCAGTACTTC. The encoded protein is CASSLSRGQETQYF.

The chain combines TRBV2 with TRBJ2-3, with 10 nucleotides matching TRBD2. The germline V gene encodes CDR1 SNHLY and CDR2 FYNNEI. The CDR3 sequence is 16 residues long. J was trimmed by 4 bases and V by 2 bases; bases with no gene match: 6. In DNA, the CDR3 is TGTGCCAGCAGTGAATTCGGGCTAGCGGGAGCAGATACGCAGTATTTT. This encodes CASSEFGLAGADTQYF.

In its sample, this clonotype was seen many times. V is TRBV12-5 and J is TRBJ1-5; D gene ambiguous. Germline CDR1 reads LGHNT; CDR2 reads FRNRAP. The CDR3 has 17 residues. V dropped 0 bases and J dropped 6 bases, with 18 bases sitting between them. The CDR3 DNA reads as TGTGCTAGTGGTTTGGTATTTTTGAATGGAAACCGTCAGCCCCAGCATTTT. It encodes CASGLVFLNGNRQPQHF.

Many counts were recorded for this clonotype. This rearrangement joins TRBV19 to TRBJ1-2; TRBD1 matches 7 bases. J lost 2 bases, V lost 7 bases, and 10 bases had no gene match. The CDR3 extends over 15 amino acids. In germline, CDR1 is LNHDA, CDR2 SQIVND (reference sequence). DNA for the CDR3: TGTGCCAGTATGCAGACAGGGTCAAAGAACTATGGCTACACCTTC. Translating gives CASMQTGSKNYGYTF. The full variable domain, rest sourced from reference TRBV19 and TRBJ1-2, is DGGITQSPKYLFRKEGQNVTLSCEQNLNHDAMYWYRQDPGQGLRLIYYSQIVNDFQKGDIAEGYSVSREKKESFPLTVTSAQKNPTAFYLCASMQTGSKNYGYTFGSGTRLTVV.

The gene calls are TRBV11-2 and TRBJ2-3; 8 bases are a match to TRBD1. This CDR3 has 15 amino acids. V trimming: 5 bases; J trimming: 2 bases; junction bases outside the gene matches: 6. Germline V gives CDR1 SGHAT, CDR2 FQNNGV. The CDR3 spells CASSARQGFTDTQYF. CDR3 coding DNA: TGTGCCAGCAGCGCCCGACAGGGGTTCACAGATACGCAGTATTTT. The whole variable domain, filled in from reference TRBV11-2 and TRBJ2-3, reads EAGVAQSPRYKIIEKRQSVAFWCNPISGHATLYWYQQILGQGPKLLIQFQNNGVVDDSQLPKDRFSAERLKGVDSTLKIQPAKLEDSAVYLCASSARQGFTDTQYFGPGTRLTVL.

The chain couples TRBV28 to TRBJ2-7; TRBD1 aligns across 9 bases. V trimming: 5 bases; J trimming: 7 bases; junction bases outside the gene matches: 6. The CDR3 is 13 amino acids. Germline V gene lookup returns CDR1 MDHEN and CDR2 SYDVKM. The CDR3 DNA reads as TGTGCCAGCAGTATAACAGGGGGCGGGGAGCAGTACTTC. It encodes CASSITGGGEQYF.

This clonotype has at least ten counts. This chain links TRBV6-1 with TRBJ2-5; 8 positions match TRBD1. CDR3 length equals 16 residues. Looked up from germline, CDR1 is MNHNS and CDR2 is SASEGT. The V and J ends lost 2 bases and 2 bases, in that order; junction bases with no gene match: 7. The CDR3 reads CASSERPGGLQETQYF. In DNA form, the CDR3 reads TGTGCCAGCAGTGAACGGCCAGGGGGCCTTCAAGAGACCCAGTACTTC.

This clonotype was seen at least ten times. The rearrangement uses TRBV28 and TRBJ1-2; no firm D call. Germline V gives CDR1 MDHEN, CDR2 SYDVKM. Trimming left V 4 bases short and J 6 bases short, with 12 bases between. The CDR3 has 13 amino acids. Written as DNA, the CDR3 is TGTGCCAGCAGTTCGAGGACGGCGAATGGCTACACCTTC. It encodes CASSSRTANGYTF.

In regard to this clonotype: Given a far larger clone just one base away, this is likely a sequencing read error. The CDR3 does not close with the conserved phenylalanine or tryptophan, likely indicating a read error. The V call is TRBV9, the J call TRBJ2-1; 8 nucleotides agree with TRBD1. Germline CDR1 SGDLS, CDR2 YYNGEE. V was clipped by 4 bases and J by 2 bases; unmatched bases: 5. CDR3 length: 15 residues. The CDR3 region has the DNA TGTGCCAGCAGCCCCGGGACAGGAGCCTACAATGAGCAGTTCCTC. Translated, it gives CASSPGTGAYNEQFL.

The CDR3 sequence is CSVRSAGGNTGELFF. CDR3 DNA sequence: TGCAGCGTTAGATCAGCGGGAGGTAACACCGGGGAGCTGTTTTTT. The V gene is TRBV29-1, the J gene TRBJ2-2, with 9 positions matching TRBD2. This CDR3 has 15 residues. Germline V lookup: CDR1 SQVTM, CDR2 ANQGSEA. After removal of 5 bases from V and 2 bases from J, the junction contained 6 bases not matched to a gene.